Listed below are T cell receptor beta chains from one sample, sequenced in a study of blood T cell repertoires in COVID-19. Repertoires were generated with immunoSEQ multiplex PCR, while TCRdb's copy carries only in-frame clones and drops some. The sample shows about 95,000 clones, around 86% of them seen only once. Input material: peripheral blood. The receptors derive from a woman between 65 and 79 years old with acute or convalescent COVID-19. Both conserved end residues are part of each CDR3.

v_call: TRBV28
cdr3_aa: CAGGGGTGGYTDTQYF

v_call: TRBV28
cdr3_aa: CASSSPGPGGTEAFF

v_call: TRBV19
cdr3_aa: CASSMGLRQMEKLFF

v_call: TRBV7-2
cdr3_aa: CASSLGGFNTIYF

v_call: TRBV5-6
cdr3_aa: CASSSMTASTDTQYF

v_call: TRBV6-5
cdr3_aa: CASRTYATNEKLFF

v_call: TRBV27
cdr3_aa: CASSLRPGGRTEAFF

v_call: TRBV5-1
cdr3_aa: CASSFRQRGNSEQYF

v_call: TRBV18
cdr3_aa: CASSPPFLSGGEQFF

v_call: TRBV7-2
cdr3_aa: CASSAKRLDRGTGELFF

v_call: TRBV7-9
cdr3_aa: CASSPGTHSTDTQYF